The rows below give T cell receptor beta chains drawn from one sample of a study of T cells after yellow fever vaccination. Each CDR3 protein is one row after TCRdb ran MiXCR on the 5' RACE reads. The data hold 170,000 or so distinct CDR3 sequences, with roughly 6.2% observed a single time. Sequences were derived from CD4+ T cells sorted from PBMCs, sampled on the day of the first yellow fever vaccination. These receptors all stem from a man in his late teens or twenties who received the YFV17D yellow fever vaccine. The CDR3 runs from the conserved cysteine through the conserved F or W. The order of the fields is D gene, V gene, clone size, J gene, CDR3 DNA, CDR3 protein. A D gene is named only where the DNA matches it firmly. Size is stated for part of the rows, as once, few or many counts, or as a class when the clone is expanded.

D: .; V: TRBV5-4; size: .; J: TRBJ1-5; DNA: TGTGCCAGCAGCTTGGGGCCGGGCAATCAGCCCCAGCATTTT; CDR3: CASSLGPGNQPQHF
D: TRBD2; V: TRBV20-1; size: few; J: TRBJ2-3; DNA: TGCAGTGCCCGCCCGAGCGGGGGGGCCGCAGATACGCAGTATTTT; CDR3: CSARPSGGAADTQYF
D: .; V: TRBV5-1; size: many; J: TRBJ2-1; DNA: TGCGCCAGCAGCTTGGAAGGGGCGGATTACTACAATGAGCAGTTCTTC; CDR3: CASSLEGADYYNEQFF
D: TRBD2; V: TRBV29-1; size: many; J: TRBJ2-3; DNA: TGCAGCGTTGGCGCTAGCGGGGTCACAGATACGCAGTATTTT; CDR3: CSVGASGVTDTQYF
D: .; V: TRBV4-3; size: many; J: TRBJ2-5; DNA: TGCGCCAGCAGCCAAGATGCAGGTATCCAGTACTTC; CDR3: CASSQDAGIQYF
D: TRBD1; V: TRBV12-3/TRBV12-4; size: .; J: TRBJ1-6; DNA: TGTGCCAGCAGTTCTTCCGGGACAGGGCCCTCACCCCTCCACTTT; CDR3: CASSSSGTGPSPLHF
D: .; V: TRBV7-9; size: .; J: TRBJ1-1; DNA: TGTGCCAGCAGCTTCGAGTCGCGCACTGAAGCTTTCTTT; CDR3: CASSFESRTEAFF
D: TRBD2; V: TRBV5-4; size: .; J: TRBJ2-3; DNA: TGTGCCAGCAGTCAGACTAGCGGGGGGCGGGATACGCAGTATTTT; CDR3: CASSQTSGGRDTQYF
D: TRBD1; V: TRBV5-1; size: many; J: TRBJ2-1; DNA: TGCGCCAGCAGCTTGGAGGGGGCCAATGAGCAGTTCTTC; CDR3: CASSLEGANEQFF
D: .; V: TRBV10-3; size: many; J: TRBJ1-1; DNA: TGTGCCATCAGTATACAGGGGAACACTGAAGCTTTCTTT; CDR3: CAISIQGNTEAFF
D: .; V: TRBV7-9; size: many; J: TRBJ1-1; DNA: TGTGCCAGCAGCTTAAACCCAGGAGGGGGCACTGAAGCTTTCTTT; CDR3: CASSLNPGGGTEAFF
D: TRBD1; V: TRBV18; size: many; J: TRBJ1-1; DNA: TGTGCCAGCTCACTGACAGGGTTGAACACTGAAGCTTTCTTT; CDR3: CASSLTGLNTEAFF
D: .; V: TRBV12-3/TRBV12-4; size: few; J: TRBJ1-1; DNA: TGTGCCAGCAGTTTAGGGGTGCAAGAAGCTTTCTTT; CDR3: CASSLGVQEAFF
D: TRBD2; V: TRBV6-1; size: few; J: TRBJ2-3; DNA: TGTGCCAGCAGACCCGGGGGGGGTAGGGAAGATACGCAGTATTTT; CDR3: CASRPGGGREDTQYF
D: TRBD1; V: TRBV5-1; size: many; J: TRBJ1-1; DNA: TGCGCCAGCCAGGACAGGGAGGACACTGAAGCTTTCTTT; CDR3: CASQDREDTEAFF
D: .; V: TRBV5-1; size: many; J: TRBJ2-7; DNA: TGCGCCAGCAGCTTGGCCCCACCCAACTACGAGCAGTACTTC; CDR3: CASSLAPPNYEQYF
D: .; V: TRBV20-1; size: many; J: TRBJ2-2; DNA: TGCAGTGGCCGGGAGGGGGCAAGCGGGGAGCTGTTTTTT; CDR3: CSGREGASGELFF
D: .; V: TRBV20-1; size: few; J: TRBJ2-2; DNA: TGCAGTGCTAGAGTCTCGTCGAACACCGGGGAGCTGTTTTTT; CDR3: CSARVSSNTGELFF
D: .; V: TRBV11-2; size: few; J: TRBJ2-7; DNA: TGTGCCAGCAGCTTAGGGATTAACGAGCAGTACTTC; CDR3: CASSLGINEQYF
D: TRBD2; V: TRBV6-5; size: many; J: TRBJ2-1; DNA: TGTGCCAGCAGTTTCCTAATCCCCGGGACTAACTCCTACAATGAGCAGTTCTTC; CDR3: CASSFLIPGTNSYNEQFF
D: TRBD1; V: TRBV12-3/TRBV12-4; size: many; J: TRBJ2-3; DNA: TGTGCCAGCAGTCATCGACAGGGGGCAGGGACAGATACGCAGTATTTT; CDR3: CASSHRQGAGTDTQYF
D: TRBD1; V: TRBV29-1; size: many; J: TRBJ2-2; DNA: TGCAGCGTCGACAGGGGGCTGACCGGGGAGCTGTTTTTT; CDR3: CSVDRGLTGELFF
D: .; V: TRBV25-1; size: .; J: TRBJ1-2; DNA: TGTGCCAGCAGTGAGGGGGAAAGAGGAAACTATGGCTACACCTTC; CDR3: CASSEGERGNYGYTF
D: .; V: TRBV4-2; size: many; J: TRBJ2-3; DNA: TGTGCCAGCAGCCCGGGAGCCACAGATACGCAGTATTTT; CDR3: CASSPGATDTQYF
D: .; V: TRBV19; size: .; J: TRBJ2-1; DNA: TGTGCCAGTAGTATAGATCTCGGACTGGACTACAATGAGCAGTTCTTC; CDR3: CASSIDLGLDYNEQFF
D: .; V: TRBV5-6; size: .; J: TRBJ2-3; DNA: TGTGCCAGCAGCTGGCGGGGACACCCGTCGCCGTATTTT; CDR3: CASSWRGHPSPYF
D: .; V: TRBV7-2; size: few; J: TRBJ2-3; DNA: TGTGCCAGCGGACAATGGGGGCCCACAGATACGCAGTATTTT; CDR3: CASGQWGPTDTQYF
D: .; V: TRBV6-1; size: few; J: TRBJ1-1; DNA: TGTGCCAGCAGTGGTGGGAGTAGCGGGGCCGGTGAAGCTTTCTTT; CDR3: CASSGGSSGAGEAFF
D: .; V: TRBV20-1; size: .; J: TRBJ2-5; DNA: TGCAGTGCTTACCCGATGGGTACGGAGACCCAGTACTTC; CDR3: CSAYPMGTETQYF
D: .; V: TRBV4-3; size: .; J: TRBJ2-3; DNA: TGCGCCAGCAGCCAAGTAGGGGCGACAGATACGCAGTATTTT; CDR3: CASSQVGATDTQYF
D: TRBD2; V: TRBV12-3/TRBV12-4; size: many; J: TRBJ2-1; DNA: TGTGCCAGCACCGCAGCGGGGGGGCATAGGCAGCAGTTCTTC; CDR3: CASTAAGGHRQQFF
D: .; V: TRBV5-1; size: many; J: TRBJ1-1; DNA: TGCGCCAGCAGCTTGGCCGGGGGGAAGGTCACTGAAGCTTTCTTT; CDR3: CASSLAGGKVTEAFF
D: .; V: TRBV29-1; size: many; J: TRBJ2-3; DNA: TGCAGCGTTGCTACAGATACGCAGTATTTT; CDR3: CSVATDTQYF
D: .; V: TRBV4-3; size: many; J: TRBJ1-4; DNA: TGCGCCAGCAGCCAAGATAGGAGGCCAGATAATGAAAAACTGTTTTTT; CDR3: CASSQDRRPDNEKLFF
D: TRBD2; V: TRBV3-1; size: .; J: TRBJ2-5; DNA: TGTGCCAGCAGCCAACTACTAGCGGGGGCCCAGGGGGAGACCCAGTACTTC; CDR3: CASSQLLAGAQGETQYF
D: .; V: TRBV4-3; size: many; J: TRBJ2-3; DNA: TGCGCCAGCAGCCAAGATCCCAGGGACCGGCTAGTAGATACGCAGTATTTT; CDR3: CASSQDPRDRLVDTQYF
D: .; V: TRBV11-2; size: .; J: TRBJ1-2; DNA: TGTACCAGCAGCTTAATTCAATGGGGCACTAACTATGGCTACACCTTC; CDR3: CTSSLIQWGTNYGYTF
D: .; V: TRBV20-1; size: many; J: TRBJ1-2; DNA: TGCAGTGCTAGTACGAACCCCGGCTACACCTTC; CDR3: CSASTNPGYTF
D: .; V: TRBV7-3; size: .; J: TRBJ1-2; DNA: TGTGCCAGCAGTGTTGGGGAAGGGGATAATGGCTACACCTTC; CDR3: CASSVGEGDNGYTF